This TCR beta chain was obtained from a study of CD8+CD57+ T cells in acquired aplastic anemia. Study details: Across the sorted CD4+ and CD8+ cells, DNA amounts averaged approximately 3.1 ug.

Study-level points and caveats: Researchers report that around 29 CD8+ CDR3 sequences appeared in both patients and controls.

All patients picked for sequencing had shown, by flow cytometry, an expansion of CD8+CD57+ cells. As a group, the patients uniformly had severe acquired aplastic anemia. The use of genomic DNA as template underpinned the TCR beta VDJ and CDR3 profiling. Each CDR3 protein is one row after TCRdb ran MiXCR on the reads. The sample yields around 170,000 distinct CDR3 sequences, roughly half seen once. This clonotype has just a few counts. The antigen is not known. The V end was cut by 5 bases, the J end by 4 bases, with 18 bases between. This CDR3 region has 16 residues. Germline assignment: CDR1 SGHAT and CDR2 FQNNGV.

V usage is TRBV11-2 and J usage is TRBJ1-5; no clear D. The clonotype originates from a human donor with aplastic anemia. Sequencing was done on a sample of sorted CD4+, CD8+, or CD8+CD57+ T cells (not recorded which) from PBMCs. The CDR3, as DNA: TGTGCCAGCAGCCCCGAGATGGGCGGACCAAATCAGCCCCAGCATTTT. Protein product: CASSPEMGGPNQPQHF.